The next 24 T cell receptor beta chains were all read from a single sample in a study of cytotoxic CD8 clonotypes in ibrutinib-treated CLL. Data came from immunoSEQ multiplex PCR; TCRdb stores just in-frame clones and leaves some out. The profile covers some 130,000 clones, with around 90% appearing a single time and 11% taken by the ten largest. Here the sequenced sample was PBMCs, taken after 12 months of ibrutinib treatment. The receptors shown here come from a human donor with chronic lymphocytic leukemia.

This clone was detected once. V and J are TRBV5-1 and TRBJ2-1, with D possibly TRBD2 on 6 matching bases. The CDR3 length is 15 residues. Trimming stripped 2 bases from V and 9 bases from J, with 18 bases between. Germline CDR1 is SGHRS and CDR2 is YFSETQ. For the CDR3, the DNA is TGCGCCAGCAGCTTAGCTAGCCGGCGGGGAGGTGAGCAGTTCTTC. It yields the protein CASSLASRRGGEQFF.

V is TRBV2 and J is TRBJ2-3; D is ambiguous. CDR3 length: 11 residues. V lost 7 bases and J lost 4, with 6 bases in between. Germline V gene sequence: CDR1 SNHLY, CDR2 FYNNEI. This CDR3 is CASTISDTQYF. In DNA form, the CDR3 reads TGTGCCAGCACCATATCAGATACGCAGTATTTT. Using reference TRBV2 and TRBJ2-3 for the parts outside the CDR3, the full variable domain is EPEVTQTPSHQVTQMGQEVILRCVPISNHLYFYWYRQILGQKVEFLVSFYNNEISEKSEIFDDQFSVERPDGSNFTLKIRSTKLEDSAMYFCASTISDTQYFGPGTRLTVL.

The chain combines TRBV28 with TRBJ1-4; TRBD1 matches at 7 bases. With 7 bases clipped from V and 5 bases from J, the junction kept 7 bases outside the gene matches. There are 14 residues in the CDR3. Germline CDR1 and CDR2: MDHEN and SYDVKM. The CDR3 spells CASNPGQKNEKLFF. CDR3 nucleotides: TGTGCCAGCAACCCGGGACAGAAGAATGAAAAACTGTTTTTT.

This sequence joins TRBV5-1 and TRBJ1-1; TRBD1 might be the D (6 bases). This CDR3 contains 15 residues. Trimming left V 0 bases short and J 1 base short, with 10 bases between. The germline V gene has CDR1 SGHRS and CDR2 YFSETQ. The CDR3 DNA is TGCGCCAGCAGCTTGGGCTTCAGGGGGAACACTGAAGCTTTCTTT. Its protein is CASSLGFRGNTEAFF.

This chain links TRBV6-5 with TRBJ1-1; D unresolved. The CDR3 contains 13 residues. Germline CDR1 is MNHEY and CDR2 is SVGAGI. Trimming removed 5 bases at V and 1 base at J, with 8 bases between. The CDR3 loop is CASSRSKNTEAFF. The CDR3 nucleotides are TGTGCCAGCAGTCGAAGCAAGAACACTGAAGCTTTCTTT.

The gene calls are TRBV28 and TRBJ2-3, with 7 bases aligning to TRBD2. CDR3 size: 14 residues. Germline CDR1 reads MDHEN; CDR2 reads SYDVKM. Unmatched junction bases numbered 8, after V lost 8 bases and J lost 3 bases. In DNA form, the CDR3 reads TGTGCCAGCGGCGGGGGATGGGGTACAGATACGCAGTATTTT. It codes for CASGGGWGTDTQYF. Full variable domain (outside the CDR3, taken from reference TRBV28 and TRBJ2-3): DVKVTQSSRYLVKRTGEKVFLECVQDMDHENMFWYRQDPGLGLRLIYFSYDVKMKEKGDIPEGYSVSREKKERFSLILESASTNQTSMYLCASGGGWGTDTQYFGPGTRLTVL.

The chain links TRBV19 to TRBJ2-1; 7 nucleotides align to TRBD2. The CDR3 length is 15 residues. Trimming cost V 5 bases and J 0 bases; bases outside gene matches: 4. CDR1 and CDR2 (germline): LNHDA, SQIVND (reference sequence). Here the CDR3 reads CASSWRESSYNEQFF. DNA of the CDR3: TGTGCCAGTAGTTGGCGGGAGAGCTCCTACAATGAGCAGTTCTTC.

CDR3 protein: CASSIPGLAGDEQFF. As DNA, the CDR3 is TGTGCCAGTAGTATCCCGGGACTAGCGGGAGACGAGCAGTTCTTC. The chain employs TRBV19 and TRBJ2-1; 14 nucleotides line up with TRBD2. In germline, CDR1 is LNHDA, CDR2 SQIVND (reference sequence). V was clipped by 3 bases and J by 10 bases; unmatched bases: 5. The CDR3 is made up of 15 amino acids.

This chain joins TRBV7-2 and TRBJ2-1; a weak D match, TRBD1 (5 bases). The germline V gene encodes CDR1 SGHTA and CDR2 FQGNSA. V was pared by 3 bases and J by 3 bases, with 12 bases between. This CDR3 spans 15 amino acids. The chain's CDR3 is CASSFRQPGYNEQFF. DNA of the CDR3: TGTGCCAGCAGCTTTCGACAGCCTGGCTACAATGAGCAGTTCTTC.

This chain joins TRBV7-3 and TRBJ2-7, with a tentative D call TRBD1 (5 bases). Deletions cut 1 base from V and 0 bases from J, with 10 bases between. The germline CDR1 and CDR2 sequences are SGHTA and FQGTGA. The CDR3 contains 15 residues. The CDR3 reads CASSLNWGSSYEQYF. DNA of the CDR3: TGTGCCAGCAGCTTAAATTGGGGCAGCTCCTACGAGCAGTACTTC. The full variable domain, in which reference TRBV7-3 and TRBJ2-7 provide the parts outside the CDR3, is GAGVSQTPSNKVTEKGKYVELRCDPISGHTALYWYRQSLGQGPEFLIYFQGTGAADDSGLPNDRFFAVRPEGSVSTLKIQRTERGDSAVYLCASSLNWGSSYEQYFGPGTRLTVT.

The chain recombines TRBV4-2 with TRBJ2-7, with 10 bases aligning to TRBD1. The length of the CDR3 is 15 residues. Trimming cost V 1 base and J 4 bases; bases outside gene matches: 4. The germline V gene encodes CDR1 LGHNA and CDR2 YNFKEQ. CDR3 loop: CASSQARGQGYEQYF. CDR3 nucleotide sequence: TGTGCCAGCAGCCAAGCCCGGGGACAGGGGTACGAGCAGTACTTC.

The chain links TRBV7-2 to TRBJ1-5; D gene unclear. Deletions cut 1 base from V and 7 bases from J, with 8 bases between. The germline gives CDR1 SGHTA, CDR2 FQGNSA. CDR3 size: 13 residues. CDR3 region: CASSLEARQPQHF. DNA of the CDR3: TGTGCCAGCAGCTTAGAGGCTAGGCAGCCCCAGCATTTT.

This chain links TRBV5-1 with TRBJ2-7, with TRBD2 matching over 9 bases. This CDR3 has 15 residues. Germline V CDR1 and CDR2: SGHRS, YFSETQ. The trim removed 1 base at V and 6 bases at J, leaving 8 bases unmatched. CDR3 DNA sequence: TGCGCCAGCAGCTTGCGGGTAGCGGGAGAGAGCGAGCAGTACTTC. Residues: CASSLRVAGESEQYF.

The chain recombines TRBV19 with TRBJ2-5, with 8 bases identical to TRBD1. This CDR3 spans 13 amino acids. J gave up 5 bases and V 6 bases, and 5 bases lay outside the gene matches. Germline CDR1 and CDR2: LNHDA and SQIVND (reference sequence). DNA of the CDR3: TGTGCCAGTAGGGACAGGGCTAGGGAGACCCAGTACTTC. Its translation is CASRDRARETQYF.

CDR3 in amino acids: CASSQDKWTGKRANYGYTF. CDR3 nucleotide sequence: TGCGCCAGCAGCCAAGATAAGTGGACAGGAAAGAGGGCTAACTATGGCTACACCTTC. V gene TRBV4-1 combines with J gene TRBJ1-2, with TRBD1 matching over 7 bases. CDR1 and CDR2 (germline): MGHRA, YSYEKL. The CDR3 loop spans 19 amino acids. The J segment lost 0 bases and the V segment lost 0 bases, leaving 13 bases of the junction unmatched.

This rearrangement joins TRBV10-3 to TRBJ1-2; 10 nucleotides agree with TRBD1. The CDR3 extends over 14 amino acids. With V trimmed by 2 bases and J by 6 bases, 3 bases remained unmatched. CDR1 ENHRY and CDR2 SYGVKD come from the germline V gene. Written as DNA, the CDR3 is TGTGCCATCAGTGAGGAGGACAGGGGGGATGGCTACACCTTC. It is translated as CAISEEDRGDGYTF.

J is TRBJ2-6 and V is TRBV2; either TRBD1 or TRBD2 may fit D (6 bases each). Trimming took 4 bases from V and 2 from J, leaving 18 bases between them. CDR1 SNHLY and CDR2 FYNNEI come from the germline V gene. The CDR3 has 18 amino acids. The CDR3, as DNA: TGTGCCAGCAGTGGGGTTTTTGGGGGGCGCACTGGGGCCAACGTCCTGACTTTC. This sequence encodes CASSGVFGGRTGANVLTF.

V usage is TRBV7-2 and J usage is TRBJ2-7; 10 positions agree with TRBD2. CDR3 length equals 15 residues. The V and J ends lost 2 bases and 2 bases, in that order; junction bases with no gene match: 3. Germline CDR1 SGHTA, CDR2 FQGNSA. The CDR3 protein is CASSLLAGETYEQYF. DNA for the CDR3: TGTGCCAGCAGCTTACTAGCGGGAGAGACCTACGAGCAGTACTTC.

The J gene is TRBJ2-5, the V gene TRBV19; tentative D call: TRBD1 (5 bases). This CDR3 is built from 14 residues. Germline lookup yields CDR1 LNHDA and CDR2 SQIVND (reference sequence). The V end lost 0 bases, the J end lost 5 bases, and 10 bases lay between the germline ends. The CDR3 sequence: CASSIDQGRETQYF. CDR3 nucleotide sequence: TGTGCCAGTAGTATAGATCAGGGTCGGGAGACCCAGTACTTC. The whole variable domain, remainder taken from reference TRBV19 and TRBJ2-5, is DGGITQSPKYLFRKEGQNVTLSCEQNLNHDAMYWYRQDPGQGLRLIYYSQIVNDFQKGDIAEGYSVSREKKESFPLTVTSAQKNPTAFYLCASSIDQGRETQYFGPGTRLLVL.

The CDR3 is CASSLVAGAGELFF. In nucleotides, the CDR3 is TGTGCCAGCAGCTTAGTTGCGGGAGCCGGGGAGCTGTTTTTT. The chain couples TRBV13 to TRBJ2-2, with 7 bases lining up with TRBD2. Trimming took 1 base from V and 6 from J; bases not matched to a gene: 2. CDR1 PRHDT and CDR2 FYEKMQ come from the germline V gene (reference sequence). The CDR3 extends over 14 amino acids.

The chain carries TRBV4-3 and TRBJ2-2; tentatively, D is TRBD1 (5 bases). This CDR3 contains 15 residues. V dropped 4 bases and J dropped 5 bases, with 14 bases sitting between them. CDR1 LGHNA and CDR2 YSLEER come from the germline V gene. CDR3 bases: TGCGCCAGCAGCCTAATAATACAGGCTACCGGGGAGCTGTTTTTT. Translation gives CASSLIIQATGELFF.

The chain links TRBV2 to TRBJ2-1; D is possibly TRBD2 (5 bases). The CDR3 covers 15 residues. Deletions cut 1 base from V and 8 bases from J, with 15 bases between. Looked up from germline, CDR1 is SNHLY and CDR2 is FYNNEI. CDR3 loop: CASSEVRAAGDEQFF. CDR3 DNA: TGTGCCAGCAGTGAAGTACGGGCGGCGGGCGATGAGCAGTTCTTC.

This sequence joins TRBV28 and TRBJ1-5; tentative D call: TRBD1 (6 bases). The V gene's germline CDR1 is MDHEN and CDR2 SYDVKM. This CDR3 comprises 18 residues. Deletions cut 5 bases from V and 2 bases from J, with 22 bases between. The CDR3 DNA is TGTGCCAGCAGTGGAGGGGACGCGTCGGGGGCAGGCAATCAGCCCCAGCATTTT. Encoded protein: CASSGGDASGAGNQPQHF.

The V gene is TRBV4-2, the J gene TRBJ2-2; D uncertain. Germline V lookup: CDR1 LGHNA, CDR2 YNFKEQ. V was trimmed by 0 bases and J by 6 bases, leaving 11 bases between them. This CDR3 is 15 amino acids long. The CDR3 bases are TGTGCCAGCAGCCAAGATCCCGGGCTATCCGGGGAGCTGTTTTTT. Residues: CASSQDPGLSGELFF.